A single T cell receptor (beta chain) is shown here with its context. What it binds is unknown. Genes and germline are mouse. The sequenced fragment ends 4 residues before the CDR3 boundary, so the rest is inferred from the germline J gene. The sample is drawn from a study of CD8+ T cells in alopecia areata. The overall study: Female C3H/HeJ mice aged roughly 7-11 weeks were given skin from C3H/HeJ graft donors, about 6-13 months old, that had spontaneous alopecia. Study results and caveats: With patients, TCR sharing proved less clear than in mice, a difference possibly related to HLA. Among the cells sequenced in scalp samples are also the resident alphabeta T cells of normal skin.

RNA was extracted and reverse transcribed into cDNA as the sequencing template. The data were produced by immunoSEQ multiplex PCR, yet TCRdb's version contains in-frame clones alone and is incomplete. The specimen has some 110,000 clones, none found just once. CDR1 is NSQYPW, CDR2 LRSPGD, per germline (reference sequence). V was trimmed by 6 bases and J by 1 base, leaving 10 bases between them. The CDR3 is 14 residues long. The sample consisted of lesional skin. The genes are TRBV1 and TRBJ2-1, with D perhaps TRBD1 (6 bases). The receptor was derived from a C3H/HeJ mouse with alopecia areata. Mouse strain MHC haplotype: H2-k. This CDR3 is CTCRVRGNYAEQFF. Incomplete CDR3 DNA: TGCACCTGCAGAGTCAGGGGAAACTATGCT.